These T cell receptor beta chains were read from a single sample in a study of T cell repertoires in cytomegalovirus infection. TCRdb passed the reads through MiXCR, listing each CDR3 protein once. Of roughly 230,000 distinct CDR3 sequences listed, approximately 15% are singletons. The specimen sequenced was CD8+ T cells from PBMCs. All receptors derive from a human donor in good health (CMV status not recorded). Some clones in this sample may be carry-over from other donors' samples. CDR3s include the opening cysteine and the closing phenylalanine or tryptophan. A D gene is named only where the DNA matches it firmly. Expanded clones are given a class, and other clones once, few, many or no size at all.

D: .; size: many; J: TRBJ1-1; V: TRBV7-8; DNA: TGTGCCAGCAGCTACGGGAGGGGGGGGGCTCACGGCACTGAAGCTTTCTTT; CDR3: CASSYGRGGAHGTEAFF
D: .; size: .; J: TRBJ2-3; V: TRBV2; DNA: TGTGCCAGCAGTGAATTTTCAGAGTCGCAGTATTTT; CDR3: CASSEFSESQYF
D: TRBD2; size: .; J: TRBJ2-3; V: TRBV9; DNA: TGTGCCAGCAGCGGGGGCGGGAGTAGCACAGATACGCAGTATTTT; CDR3: CASSGGGSSTDTQYF
D: .; size: few; J: TRBJ2-7; V: TRBV27; DNA: TGTGCCAGCAGTTTATCGTCCCCGGGATATGGCTACGAGCAGTACTTC; CDR3: CASSLSSPGYGYEQYF
D: TRBD1; size: .; J: TRBJ2-2; V: TRBV5-1; DNA: TGCGCCAGCAGCAGCGACAGGGCGTACACCGGGGAGCTGTTTTTT; CDR3: CASSSDRAYTGELFF
D: .; size: many; J: TRBJ2-1; V: TRBV6-2/TRBV6-3; DNA: TGTGCCAGCAGTTACGGGGGTCGGGAGCAGTTCTTC; CDR3: CASSYGGREQFF
D: TRBD1; size: many; J: TRBJ2-7; V: TRBV6-6; DNA: TGTGCCAGCAGTTACCCCCCCGGGACAGGGGTCTACGAGCAGTACTTC; CDR3: CASSYPPGTGVYEQYF
D: .; size: .; J: TRBJ2-1; V: TRBV6-6; DNA: TGTGCCAGCAGTCCTTCTCCTATGGATGAGCAGTTCTTC; CDR3: CASSPSPMDEQFF
D: .; size: many; J: TRBJ2-1; V: TRBV19; DNA: TGTGCCAGTAGTTTTTTAACCGGGATCTCCCGGTACAATGAGCAGTTCTTC; CDR3: CASSFLTGISRYNEQFF
D: .; size: many; J: TRBJ2-1; V: TRBV7-2; DNA: TGTGCCAGCAGCTTTCTCTATGAGCAGTTCTTC; CDR3: CASSFLYEQFF
D: TRBD1; size: few; J: TRBJ2-1; V: TRBV5-6; DNA: TGTGCCAGCAGTCCGAGACAGGGATACAATGAGCAGTTCTTC; CDR3: CASSPRQGYNEQFF
D: .; size: .; J: TRBJ2-7; V: TRBV4-2; DNA: TGTGCCAGCAGCCAAGAACTGGGCGGAGCCTACGAGCAGTACTTC; CDR3: CASSQELGGAYEQYF
D: .; size: .; J: TRBJ2-5; V: TRBV5-5; DNA: TGTGCCAGCCGGCTATCGAGGGCCCAAGAGACCCAGTACTTC; CDR3: CASRLSRAQETQYF
D: .; size: many; J: TRBJ2-2; V: TRBV25-1; DNA: TGTGCCAGCAGTGACCCTACCCGAGACACCGGGGAGCTGTTTTTT; CDR3: CASSDPTRDTGELFF
D: .; size: .; J: TRBJ1-5; V: TRBV3-1; DNA: TGTGCCAGCAGCCAAGATGGAGGGGAACATCAGCCCCAGCATTTT; CDR3: CASSQDGGEHQPQHF
D: .; size: .; J: TRBJ2-2; V: TRBV9; DNA: TGTGCCAGCAGCGTAGTGAGGACCGGGGAGCTGTTTTTT; CDR3: CASSVVRTGELFF
D: .; size: many; J: TRBJ2-5; V: TRBV27; DNA: TGTGCCAGCAGTTTTCAGGGAGAGACCCAGTACTTC; CDR3: CASSFQGETQYF
D: .; size: few; J: TRBJ2-7; V: TRBV5-1; DNA: TGCGCCAGCAGCTTGGACCCAGGGAATATCTACGAGCAGTACTTC; CDR3: CASSLDPGNIYEQYF
D: .; size: many; J: TRBJ2-5; V: TRBV7-9; DNA: TGTGCCAGCAGCTTAGGTCGGGACGGATCTCAAGAGACCCAGTACTTC; CDR3: CASSLGRDGSQETQYF
D: TRBD1; size: .; J: TRBJ2-3; V: TRBV7-3; DNA: TGTGCCAGCAGCGCGACAGGGGCGGGCACAGATACGCAGTATTTT; CDR3: CASSATGAGTDTQYF
D: TRBD2; size: many; J: TRBJ2-3; V: TRBV7-8; DNA: TGTGCCAGCAGCACCCGAGGGACTAGCGGGACAGATACGCAGTATTTT; CDR3: CASSTRGTSGTDTQYF
D: .; size: .; J: TRBJ1-2; V: TRBV4-3; DNA: TGCGCCAGCAGCCAAGATCTATCTTTGCGGTACTATGGCTACACCTTC; CDR3: CASSQDLSLRYYGYTF
D: .; size: .; J: TRBJ2-5; V: TRBV29-1; DNA: TGCAGCGCTAAAAGGACGGTCCAAGAGACCCAGTACTTC; CDR3: CSAKRTVQETQYF
D: .; size: .; J: TRBJ2-7; V: TRBV14; DNA: TGTGCCAGCAGCCAAGGAAGGGGGGCTATCTACGAGCAGTACTTC; CDR3: CASSQGRGAIYEQYF
D: .; size: once; J: TRBJ2-3; V: TRBV5-5; DNA: TGTGCCAGCAGCTTGGAGCGAGTTAGCACAGATACGCAGTATTTT; CDR3: CASSLERVSTDTQYF
D: .; size: many; J: TRBJ2-3; V: TRBV7-2; DNA: TGTGCCAGCAGCTTGGTCGCAGATACGCAGTATTTT; CDR3: CASSLVADTQYF
D: .; size: many; J: TRBJ1-2; V: TRBV7-9; DNA: TGTGCCAGCAGCTCGGACCTCTATGGCTACACCTTC; CDR3: CASSSDLYGYTF
D: TRBD1; size: many; J: TRBJ2-7; V: TRBV11-2; DNA: TGTGCCAGCAGCTCCGGGACAGCCTACGAGCAGTACTTC; CDR3: CASSSGTAYEQYF
D: TRBD2; size: many; J: TRBJ2-7; V: TRBV7-2; DNA: TGTGCCAGCAGCTCGTGGACTAGCGGGAGCTACGAGCAGTACTTC; CDR3: CASSSWTSGSYEQYF
D: .; size: .; J: TRBJ2-7; V: TRBV6-1; DNA: TGTGCCAGCAGTGAAGTGTCATACACGGGGAGCTCCTACGAGCAGTACTTC; CDR3: CASSEVSYTGSSYEQYF
D: .; size: many; J: TRBJ2-7; V: TRBV20-1; DNA: TGCAGTGCCATCGACCTTCTCAATGCCTACGAGCAGTACTTC; CDR3: CSAIDLLNAYEQYF
D: .; size: few; J: TRBJ2-6; V: TRBV2; DNA: TGTGCCAGCAGTGGGGACGGGGCTGGGGCCAACGTCCTGACTTTC; CDR3: CASSGDGAGANVLTF
D: TRBD1; size: many; J: TRBJ2-3; V: TRBV7-2; DNA: TGTGCCAGCAGCAGCCGGACAGGGGGCACAGATACGCAGTATTTT; CDR3: CASSSRTGGTDTQYF
D: .; size: many; J: TRBJ1-5; V: TRBV7-2; DNA: TGTGCCAGCAGCTTTACAGGGCCTAATCAGCCCCAGCATTTT; CDR3: CASSFTGPNQPQHF
D: .; size: few; J: TRBJ1-6; V: TRBV7-9; DNA: TGTGCCAGCAGCTTAGATAGCAGTAATTCACCCCTCCACTTT; CDR3: CASSLDSSNSPLHF
D: .; size: few; J: TRBJ2-7; V: TRBV7-8; DNA: TGTGCCAGCACCGACCAGGTCGGTACCTACGAGCAGTACTTC; CDR3: CASTDQVGTYEQYF
D: .; size: many; J: TRBJ2-7; V: TRBV28; DNA: TGTGCCAGCAGTTTTACTGGTACCCCCTCCTACGAGCAGTACTTC; CDR3: CASSFTGTPSYEQYF
D: .; size: many; J: TRBJ2-5; V: TRBV7-2; DNA: TGTGCCAGCAGCCCGAGGGCAGAGCTAGAGAAAGAGACCCAGTACTTC; CDR3: CASSPRAELEKETQYF
D: .; size: .; J: TRBJ2-7; V: TRBV19; DNA: TGTGCCACCCAGGACGGGCCGTTCTCCTACGAGCAGTACTTC; CDR3: CATQDGPFSYEQYF
D: .; size: many; J: TRBJ1-1; V: TRBV7-9; DNA: TGTGCCAGCAGCTTGCCGGAAGGGGGGGGAACTGAAGCTTTCTTT; CDR3: CASSLPEGGGTEAFF
D: TRBD2; size: .; J: TRBJ2-1; V: TRBV20-1; DNA: TGCAGTGCTAGAGATTTCCAGCGGGGGTTGGATGAGCAGTTCTTC; CDR3: CSARDFQRGLDEQFF
D: .; size: few; J: TRBJ1-2; V: TRBV2; DNA: TGTGCCAGCAGTGCGGGAGACCAAACTAACTATGGCTACACCTTC; CDR3: CASSAGDQTNYGYTF
D: .; size: many; J: TRBJ2-2; V: TRBV7-8; DNA: TGTGCCAGCAGCTTACGGGGGGCAGACACCGGGGAGCTGTTTTTT; CDR3: CASSLRGADTGELFF
D: .; size: .; J: TRBJ2-1; V: TRBV12-3/TRBV12-4; DNA: TGTGCCAGCAGGCCATCCCAGGGTTTTTGGTATGAGCAGTTCTTC; CDR3: CASRPSQGFWYEQFF
D: TRBD1; size: .; J: TRBJ2-3; V: TRBV5-5; DNA: TGTGCCAGCAGCGGCTCGAACAGGGGGCCCACAGATACGCAGTATTTT; CDR3: CASSGSNRGPTDTQYF
D: .; size: many; J: TRBJ1-6; V: TRBV28; DNA: TGTGCCAGCCGCCCCGGACAGACGTCACCCCTCCACTTT; CDR3: CASRPGQTSPLHF
D: .; size: .; J: TRBJ1-2; V: TRBV29-1; DNA: TGCAGCGTCATACAGAATCATCGACAGCGTCTAAATGGCTACACCTTC; CDR3: CSVIQNHRQRLNGYTF
D: .; size: few; J: TRBJ2-2; V: TRBV10-3; DNA: TGTGCCATCAGTGACCCCGGGACACTAGACACCGGGGAGCTGTTTTTT; CDR3: CAISDPGTLDTGELFF
D: .; size: .; J: TRBJ1-1; V: TRBV19; DNA: TGTGCCAGTAGTCCTACAGGGCCGGCATACACTGAAGCTTTCTTT; CDR3: CASSPTGPAYTEAFF
D: .; size: few; J: TRBJ2-1; V: TRBV7-6; DNA: TGTGCCAGCAGCCCGCCCGGGGGGCGGATATACAATGAGCAGTTCTTC; CDR3: CASSPPGGRIYNEQFF
D: .; size: few; J: TRBJ2-5; V: TRBV6-5; DNA: TGTGCCAGCAGCCCAAGCATTTACCTGGGAGAGACCCAGTACTTC; CDR3: CASSPSIYLGETQYF
D: TRBD1; size: many; J: TRBJ2-6; V: TRBV6-2/TRBV6-3; DNA: TGTGCCAGCAGACCCGGGACAGGGGGCATTGGGGCCAACGTCCTGACTTTC; CDR3: CASRPGTGGIGANVLTF
D: .; size: .; J: TRBJ1-5; V: TRBV7-9; DNA: TGTGCCAGCAGCTTAGGGGCAGGGCGCGATCAGCCCCAGCATTTT; CDR3: CASSLGAGRDQPQHF
D: TRBD2; size: many; J: TRBJ2-1; V: TRBV7-2; DNA: TGTGCCAGCAGCTCTAGCGGGGGGGCCTGGAATGAGCAGTTCTTC; CDR3: CASSSSGGAWNEQFF
D: TRBD2; size: many; J: TRBJ2-7; V: TRBV29-1; DNA: TGCAGCGTCGGGGGTGGTAGCGGGGGCTCCTACGAGCAGTACTTC; CDR3: CSVGGGSGGSYEQYF